The entry below describes one T cell receptor (beta chain). Its antigen is as yet unknown. Its ends do not fully match the called genes, so a read error is possible. Naive CD4+ T cells were purified with Tregs depleted by CD25. The CDR3 runs 14 residues. Germline loops: CDR1 DFQATT, CDR2 SNEGSKA (reference sequence). Overall study results and limits: The larger-cohort validation was restricted to a single TCR beta V-J rearrangement rather than whole repertoires. The TCR gene usage of tumor memory CD4+ T cells clustered together with blood and lymph node memory CD4+ cells and with lymph node naive CD4+ cells.

Constant-region reverse primers amplified full-length variable regions, followed by semi-nested Nested Universal Primer A PCR. From the 5' RACE reads, TCRdb called clonotypes with MiXCR, one entry per CDR3 protein. There are roughly 56,000 distinct CDR3 sequences in the sample; 25% to 30% occur only once, and 2% to 2.5% lies in the top ten. The sequenced material came from tumor-infiltrating naive CD4+ T cells sorted from the breast tumor. Subset defined: naive CD4+ T cells, CD4+CD45RA+CD25-. The origin of this receptor is a female donor with breast cancer. J is TRBJ2-3 and V is TRBV20-1, with D perhaps TRBD1 (5 bases). The CDR3 DNA sequence: TGCGGTGCTAGAGATCACAGGTCTGGGGATACGCAGTATTTT. It yields the protein CGARDHRSGDTQYF.